A selection of T cell receptor beta chains follows, all from one sample in a study of shared clonotypes between healthy human individuals. Using immunoSEQ multiplex PCR, the repertoire was profiled, and TCRdb retains in-frame clones only, with some absent. The sample includes hundreds of thousands of clones, approximately 96% of them seen just once. The specimen was naive CD8+ T cells sorted from blood. Every receptor here comes from a woman between 25 and 40 years old in good health. CDR3s include the opening cysteine and the closing phenylalanine or tryptophan. Each record gives: D gene, V gene, clone size, J gene, CDR3 protein, CDR3 DNA. D genes are given only for firm matches. The listing skips clone size in some rows; elsewhere it reads once, few, many or a size class.

.,TRBV13,.,TRBJ2-3,CASSPKTRQTSTDTQYF,TGTGCCAGCAGCCCGAAAACCCGACAGACTAGCACAGATACGCAGTATTTT
.,TRBV9,.,TRBJ2-2,CASSADGTGELFF,TGTGCCAGCAGCGCGGACGGCACCGGGGAGCTGTTTTTT
TRBD1,TRBV7-9,.,TRBJ1-2,CASSLGTGGDYGYTF,TGTGCCAGCAGCTTAGGAACAGGGGGCGACTATGGCTACACCTTC
TRBD1,TRBV7-9,.,TRBJ2-7,CASSSYRGSYEQYF,TGTGCCAGCAGCTCCTACAGGGGGTCCTACGAGCAGTACTTC
TRBD1,TRBV27,.,TRBJ2-5,CASRDRGTLWETQYF,TGTGCCAGCAGGGACAGGGGCACGCTCTGGGAGACCCAGTACTTC
.,TRBV18,once,TRBJ1-1,CASSPPAARGTEAFF,TGTGCCAGCTCACCACCGGCGGCACGGGGGACTGAAGCTTTCTTT
.,TRBV5-8,.,TRBJ1-5,CASSLANQPQHF,TGTGCCAGCAGCTTGGCCAATCAGCCCCAGCATTTT
.,TRBV4-2,.,TRBJ2-7,CASSQLPDTPYEQYF,TGTGCCAGCAGCCAACTACCGGACACCCCCTACGAGCAGTACTTC
.,TRBV9,.,TRBJ2-5,CASGMEGETQYF,TGTGCCAGCGGAATGGAGGGGGAGACCCAGTACTTC
TRBD1,TRBV27,.,TRBJ1-5,CASKTGGSNQPQHF,TGTGCCAGCAAGACAGGGGGCTCTAATCAGCCCCAGCATTTT
.,TRBV5-1,.,TRBJ2-4,CASRDSENIQYF,TGCGCCAGCAGAGACTCAGAAAACATTCAGTACTTC
.,TRBV19,.,TRBJ2-1,CASSYLGIDEQFF,TGTGCCAGTAGCTACCTAGGGATTGATGAGCAGTTCTTC
.,TRBV7-2,.,TRBJ1-2,CASSLEYDRLVYGYTF,TGTGCCAGCAGCTTAGAGTACGACAGACTAGTCTATGGCTACACCTTC
.,TRBV28,.,TRBJ2-3,CASSLSGRDTQYF,TGTGCCAGCAGTTTGTCCGGACGCGATACGCAGTATTTT
.,TRBV30,.,TRBJ1-2,CAWSVDITLSGYTF,TGTGCCTGGAGCGTCGACATTACACTCTCTGGCTACACCTTC
.,TRBV7-3,.,TRBJ2-7,CASSPSGLADYEQYF,TGTGCCAGCAGCCCCTCGGGATTAGCGGACTACGAGCAGTACTTC
.,TRBV28,.,TRBJ2-2,CASSFLTGELFF,TGTGCCAGCAGTTTTCTAACCGGGGAGCTGTTTTTT
.,TRBV28,once,TRBJ2-7,CASSLRAGLTYEQYF,TGTGCCAGCAGTCTTAGGGCAGGCCTAACCTACGAGCAGTACTTC
.,TRBV7-6,once,TRBJ1-1,CASSLGGAGIMNTEAFF,TGTGCCAGCAGCTTAGGAGGGGCAGGGATCATGAACACTGAAGCTTTCTTT
.,TRBV4-1,few,TRBJ2-2,CASSPRGGLARELFF,TGCGCCAGCAGCCCAAGGGGTGGTCTAGCCAGGGAGCTGTTTTTT
TRBD2,TRBV7-9,.,TRBJ2-7,CASSKGDYYEQYF,TGTGCCAGCTCTAAAGGGGACTACTACGAGCAGTACTTC
.,TRBV28,.,TRBJ1-2,CASSSPGPGYTF,TGTGCCAGCAGTTCACCGGGTCCCGGCTACACCTTC
.,TRBV19,.,TRBJ1-2,CASSIGEGNYGYTF,TGTGCCAGTAGTATAGGAGAGGGGAACTATGGCTACACCTTC
TRBD1,TRBV9,.,TRBJ2-6,CASSVQGAHLLGANVLTF,TGTGCCAGCAGCGTTCAGGGGGCCCACCTCTTAGGGGCCAACGTCCTGACTTTC
.,TRBV27,once,TRBJ2-2,CASSPIGLANTGELFF,TGTGCCAGCAGCCCCATCGGGCTCGCGAACACCGGGGAGCTGTTTTTT
.,TRBV5-1,.,TRBJ2-7,CASKKGLSTYEQYF,TGCGCCAGCAAAAAAGGACTCTCTACCTACGAGCAGTACTTC
.,TRBV2,.,TRBJ2-3,CASSESSTDTQYF,TGTGCCAGCAGTGAGTCTAGCACAGATACGCAGTATTTT
.,TRBV4-2,.,TRBJ1-4,CASSPPPGSGNEKLFF,TGTGCCAGCAGCCCGCCTCCCGGGAGCGGTAATGAAAAACTGTTTTTT
.,TRBV6-5,.,TRBJ2-1,CASSLSSYNEQFF,TGTGCCAGCAGTTTGAGCTCCTACAATGAGCAGTTCTTC
TRBD1,TRBV27,.,TRBJ2-1,CASSSSPGQGEPSAYNEQFF,TGTGCCAGCAGTTCGAGCCCGGGACAGGGCGAACCTAGTGCCTACAATGAGCAGTTCTTC
.,TRBV9,.,TRBJ1-2,CASSVGSYGYTF,TGTGCCAGCAGCGTAGGTAGCTATGGCTACACCTTC
TRBD2,TRBV7-9,.,TRBJ2-1,CASSPSWGRAVDEQFF,TGTGCCAGCAGCCCCAGCTGGGGGAGGGCCGTGGATGAGCAGTTCTTC
.,TRBV27,once,TRBJ2-7,CASSLSPGGGINEQYF,TGTGCCAGCAGTTTGTCCCCGGGAGGGGGCATAAACGAGCAGTACTTC
.,TRBV7-8,.,TRBJ1-4,CASSLGFGGEVGEKLFF,TGTGCCAGCAGCTTAGGGTTCGGGGGTGAGGTTGGCGAAAAACTGTTTTTT